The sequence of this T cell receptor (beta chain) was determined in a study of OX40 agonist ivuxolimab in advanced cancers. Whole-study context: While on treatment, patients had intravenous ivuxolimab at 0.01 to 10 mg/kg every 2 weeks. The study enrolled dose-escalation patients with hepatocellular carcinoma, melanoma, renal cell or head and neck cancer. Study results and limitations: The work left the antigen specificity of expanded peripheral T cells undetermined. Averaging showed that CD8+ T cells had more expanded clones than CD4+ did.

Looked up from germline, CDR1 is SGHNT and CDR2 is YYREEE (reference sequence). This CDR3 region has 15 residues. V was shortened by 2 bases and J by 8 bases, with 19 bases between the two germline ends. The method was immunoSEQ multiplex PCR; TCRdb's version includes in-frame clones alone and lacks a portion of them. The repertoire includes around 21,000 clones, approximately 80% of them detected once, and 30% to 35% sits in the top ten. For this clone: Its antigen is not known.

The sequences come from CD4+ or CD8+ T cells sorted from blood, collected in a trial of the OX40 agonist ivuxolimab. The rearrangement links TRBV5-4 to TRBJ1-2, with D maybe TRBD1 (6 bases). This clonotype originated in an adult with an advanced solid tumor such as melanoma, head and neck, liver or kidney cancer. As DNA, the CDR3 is TGTGCCAGCAGCTTAGCCCGGGGGGCAGGGGACGGCTACACCTTC. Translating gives CASSLARGAGDGYTF.